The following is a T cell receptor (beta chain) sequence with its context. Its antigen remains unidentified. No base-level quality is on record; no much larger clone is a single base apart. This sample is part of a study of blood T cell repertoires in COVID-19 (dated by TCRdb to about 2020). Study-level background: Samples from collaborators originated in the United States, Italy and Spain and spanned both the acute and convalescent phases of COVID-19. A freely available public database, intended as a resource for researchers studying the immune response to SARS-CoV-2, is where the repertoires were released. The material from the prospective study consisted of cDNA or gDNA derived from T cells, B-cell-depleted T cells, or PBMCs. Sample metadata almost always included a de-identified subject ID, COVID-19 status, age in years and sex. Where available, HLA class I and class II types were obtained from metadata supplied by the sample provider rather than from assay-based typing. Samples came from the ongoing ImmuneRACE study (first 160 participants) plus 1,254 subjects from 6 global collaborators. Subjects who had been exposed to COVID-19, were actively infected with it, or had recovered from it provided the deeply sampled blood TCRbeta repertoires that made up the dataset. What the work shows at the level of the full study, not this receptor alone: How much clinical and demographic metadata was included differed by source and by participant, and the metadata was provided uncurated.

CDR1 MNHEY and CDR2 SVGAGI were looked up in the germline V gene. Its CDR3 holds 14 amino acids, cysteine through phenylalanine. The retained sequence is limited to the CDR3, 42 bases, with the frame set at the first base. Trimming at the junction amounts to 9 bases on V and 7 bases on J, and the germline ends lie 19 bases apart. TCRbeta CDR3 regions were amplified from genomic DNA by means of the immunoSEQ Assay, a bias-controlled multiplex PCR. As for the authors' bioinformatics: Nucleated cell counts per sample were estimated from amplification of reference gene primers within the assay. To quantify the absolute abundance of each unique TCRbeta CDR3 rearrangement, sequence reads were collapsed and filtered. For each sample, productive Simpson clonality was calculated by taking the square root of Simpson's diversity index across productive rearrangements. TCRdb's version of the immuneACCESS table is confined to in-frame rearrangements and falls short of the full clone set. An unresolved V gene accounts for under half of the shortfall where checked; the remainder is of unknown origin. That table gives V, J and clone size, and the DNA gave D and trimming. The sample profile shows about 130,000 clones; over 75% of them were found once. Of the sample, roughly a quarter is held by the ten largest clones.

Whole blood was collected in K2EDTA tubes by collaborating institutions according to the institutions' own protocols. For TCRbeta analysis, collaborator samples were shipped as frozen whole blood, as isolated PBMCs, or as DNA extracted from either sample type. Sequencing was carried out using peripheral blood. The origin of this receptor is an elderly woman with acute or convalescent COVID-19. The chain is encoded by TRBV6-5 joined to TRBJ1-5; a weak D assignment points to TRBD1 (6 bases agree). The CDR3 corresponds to CASMIQGRWQPQHF. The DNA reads TGTGCCAGTATGATACAGGGAAGATGGCAGCCCCAGCATTTT.